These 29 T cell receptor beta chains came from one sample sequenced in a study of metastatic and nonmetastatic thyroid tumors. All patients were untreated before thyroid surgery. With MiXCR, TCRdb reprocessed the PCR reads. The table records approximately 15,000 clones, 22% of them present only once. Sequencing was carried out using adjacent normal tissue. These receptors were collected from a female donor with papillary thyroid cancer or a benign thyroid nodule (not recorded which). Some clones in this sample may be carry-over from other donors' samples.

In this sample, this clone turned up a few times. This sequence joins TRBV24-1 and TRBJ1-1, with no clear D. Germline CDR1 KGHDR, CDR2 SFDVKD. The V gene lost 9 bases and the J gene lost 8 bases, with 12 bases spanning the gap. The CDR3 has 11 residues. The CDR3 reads CATPREVEAFF. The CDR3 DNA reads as TGTGCCACCCCCCGGGAGGTCGAAGCTTTCTTT.

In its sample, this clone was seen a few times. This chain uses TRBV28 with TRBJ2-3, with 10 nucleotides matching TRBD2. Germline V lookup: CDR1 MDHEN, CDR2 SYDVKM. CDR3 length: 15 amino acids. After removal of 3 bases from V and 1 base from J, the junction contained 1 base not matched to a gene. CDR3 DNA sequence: TGTGCCAGCAGTTTGGGGACTAGCGGCACAGATACGCAGTATTTT. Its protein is CASSLGTSGTDTQYF.

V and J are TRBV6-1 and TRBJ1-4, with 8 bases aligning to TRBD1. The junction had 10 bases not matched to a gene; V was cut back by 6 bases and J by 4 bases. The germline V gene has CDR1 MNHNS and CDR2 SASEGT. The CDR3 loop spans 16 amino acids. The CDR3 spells CASRFRQGAINEKLFF. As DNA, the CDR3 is TGTGCCAGCAGATTCAGGCAGGGGGCCATTAATGAAAAACTGTTTTTT.

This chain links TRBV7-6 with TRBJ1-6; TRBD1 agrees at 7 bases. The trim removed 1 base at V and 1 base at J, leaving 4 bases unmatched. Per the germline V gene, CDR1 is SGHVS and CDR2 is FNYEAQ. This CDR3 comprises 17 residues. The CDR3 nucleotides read TGTGCCAGCAGCTTAGTCCCACAGGGGTCCTATAATTCACCCCTCCACTTT. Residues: CASSLVPQGSYNSPLHF.

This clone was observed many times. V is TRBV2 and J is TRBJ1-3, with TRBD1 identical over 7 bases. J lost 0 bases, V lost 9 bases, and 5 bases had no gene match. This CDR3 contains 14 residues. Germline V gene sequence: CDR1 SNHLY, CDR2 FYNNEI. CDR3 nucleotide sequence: TGTGCCAGAAATACAGGGGACTCTGGAAACACCATATATTTT. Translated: CARNTGDSGNTIYF.

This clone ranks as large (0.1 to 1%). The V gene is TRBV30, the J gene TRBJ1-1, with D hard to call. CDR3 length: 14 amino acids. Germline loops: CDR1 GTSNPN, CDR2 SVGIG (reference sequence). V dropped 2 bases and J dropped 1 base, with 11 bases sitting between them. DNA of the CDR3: TGTGCCTGGAGTAGGTTGGTGCAGAACACTGAAGCTTTCTTT. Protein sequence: CAWSRLVQNTEAFF.

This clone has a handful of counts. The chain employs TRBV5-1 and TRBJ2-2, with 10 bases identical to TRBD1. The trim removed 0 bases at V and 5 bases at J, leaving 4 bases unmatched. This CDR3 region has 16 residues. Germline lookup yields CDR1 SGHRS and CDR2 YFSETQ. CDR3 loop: CASSLAGTGETGELFF. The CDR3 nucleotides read TGCGCCAGCAGCTTGGCCGGGACAGGGGAAACCGGGGAGCTGTTTTTT.

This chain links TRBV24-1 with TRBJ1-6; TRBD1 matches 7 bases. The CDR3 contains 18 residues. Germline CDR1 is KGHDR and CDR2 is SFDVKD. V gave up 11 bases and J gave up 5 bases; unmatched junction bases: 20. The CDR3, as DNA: TGTGCCATTCACCTATCCTTCCGGGACAGAAGTAATAATTCACCCCTCCACTTT. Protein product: CAIHLSFRDRSNNSPLHF.

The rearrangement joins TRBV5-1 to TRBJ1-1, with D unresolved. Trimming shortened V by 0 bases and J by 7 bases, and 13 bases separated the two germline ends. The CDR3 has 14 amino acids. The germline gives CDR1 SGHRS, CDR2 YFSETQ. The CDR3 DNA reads TGCGCCAGCAGCTTGGCCCGAGGTTGGGGTGAAGCTTTCTTT. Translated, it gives CASSLARGWGEAFF.

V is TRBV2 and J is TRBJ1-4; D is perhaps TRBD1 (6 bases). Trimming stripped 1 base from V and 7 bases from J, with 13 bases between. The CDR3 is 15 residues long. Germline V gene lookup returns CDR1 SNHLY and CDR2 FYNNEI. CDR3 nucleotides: TGTGCCAGCAGTGAAGGGTTGGGGGCAGGTGAAAAACTGTTTTTT. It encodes CASSEGLGAGEKLFF.

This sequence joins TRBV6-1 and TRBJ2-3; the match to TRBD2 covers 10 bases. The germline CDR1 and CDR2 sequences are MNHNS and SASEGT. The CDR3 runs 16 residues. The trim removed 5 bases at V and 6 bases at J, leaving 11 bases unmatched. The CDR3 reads CASSPYASGRGDTQYF. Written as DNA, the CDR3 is TGTGCCAGCAGTCCTTATGCCAGCGGGAGGGGGGATACGCAGTATTTT.

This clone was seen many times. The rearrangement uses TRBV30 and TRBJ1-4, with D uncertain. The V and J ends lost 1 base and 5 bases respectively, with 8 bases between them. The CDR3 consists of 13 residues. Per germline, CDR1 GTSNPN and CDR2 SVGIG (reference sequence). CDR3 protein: CAWSEQPNEKLFF. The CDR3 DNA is TGTGCCTGGAGTGAACAGCCGAATGAAAAACTGTTTTTT.

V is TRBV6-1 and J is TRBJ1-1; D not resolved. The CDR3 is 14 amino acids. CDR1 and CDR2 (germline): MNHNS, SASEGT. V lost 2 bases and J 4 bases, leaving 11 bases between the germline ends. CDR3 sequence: CASSESSSSTEAFF. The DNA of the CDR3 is TGTGCCAGCAGTGAATCTAGCAGCAGCACTGAAGCTTTCTTT.

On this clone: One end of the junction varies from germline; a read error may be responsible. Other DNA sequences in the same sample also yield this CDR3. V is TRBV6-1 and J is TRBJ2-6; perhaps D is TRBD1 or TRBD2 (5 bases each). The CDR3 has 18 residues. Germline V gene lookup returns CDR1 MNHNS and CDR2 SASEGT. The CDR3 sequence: CASSELRTVLSGANVLTF. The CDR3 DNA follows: TGTGCCAGCAGTGAACTCCGGACGGTTTTATCCGGGGCCAACGTTCTGACTTTC.

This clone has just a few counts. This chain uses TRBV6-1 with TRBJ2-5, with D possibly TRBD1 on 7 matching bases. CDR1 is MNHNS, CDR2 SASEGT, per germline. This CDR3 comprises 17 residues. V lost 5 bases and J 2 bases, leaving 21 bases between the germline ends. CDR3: CASSFRVPGGGQETQYF. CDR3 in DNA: TGTGCCAGCAGTTTCCGCGTTCCAGGGGGAGGTCAAGAGACCCAGTACTTC.

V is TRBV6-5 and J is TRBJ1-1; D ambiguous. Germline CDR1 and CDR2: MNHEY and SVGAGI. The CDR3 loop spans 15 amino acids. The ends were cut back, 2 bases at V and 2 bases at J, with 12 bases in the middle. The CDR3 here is CASSYKSVGNTEAFF. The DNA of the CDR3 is TGTGCCAGCAGTTACAAGTCCGTGGGTAACACTGAAGCTTTCTTT.

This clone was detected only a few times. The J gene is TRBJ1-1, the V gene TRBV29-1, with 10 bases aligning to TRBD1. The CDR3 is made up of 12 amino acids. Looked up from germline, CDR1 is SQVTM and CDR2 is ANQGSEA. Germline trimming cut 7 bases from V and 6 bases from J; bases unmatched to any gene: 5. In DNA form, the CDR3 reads TGCAGCGCCACGGACAGGGGGGCTGAAGCTTTCTTT. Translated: CSATDRGAEAFF. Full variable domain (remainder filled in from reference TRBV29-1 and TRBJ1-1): SAVISQKPSRDICQRGTSLTIQCQVDSQVTMMFWYRQQPGQSLTLIATANQGSEATYESGFVIDKFPISRPNLTFSTLTVSNMSPEDSSIYLCSATDRGAEAFFGQGTRLTVV.

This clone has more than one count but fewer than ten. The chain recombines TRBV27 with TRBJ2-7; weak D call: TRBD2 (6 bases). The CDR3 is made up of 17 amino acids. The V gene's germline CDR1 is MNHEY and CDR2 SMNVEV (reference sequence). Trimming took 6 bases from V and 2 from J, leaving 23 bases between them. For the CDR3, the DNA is TGTGCCAGCAGAATTCTCACTTGGAGGGACGGAGCCTACGAGCAGTACTTC. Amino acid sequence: CASRILTWRDGAYEQYF.

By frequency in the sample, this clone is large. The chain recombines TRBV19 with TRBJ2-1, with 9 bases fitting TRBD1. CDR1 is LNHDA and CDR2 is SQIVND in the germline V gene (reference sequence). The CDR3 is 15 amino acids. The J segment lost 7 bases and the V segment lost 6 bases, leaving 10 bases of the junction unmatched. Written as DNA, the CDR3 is TGTGCCAGTAGCGCTGGGGGACAGGGCACGAATGAGCAGTTCTTC. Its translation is CASSAGGQGTNEQFF.

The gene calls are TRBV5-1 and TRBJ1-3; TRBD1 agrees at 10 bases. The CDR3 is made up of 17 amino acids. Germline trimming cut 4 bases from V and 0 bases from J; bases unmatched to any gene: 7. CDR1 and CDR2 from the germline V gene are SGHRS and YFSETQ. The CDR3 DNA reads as TGCGCCAGCAGCCCCCGGGACAGGGGAGACTCTGGAAACACCATATATTTT. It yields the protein CASSPRDRGDSGNTIYF.

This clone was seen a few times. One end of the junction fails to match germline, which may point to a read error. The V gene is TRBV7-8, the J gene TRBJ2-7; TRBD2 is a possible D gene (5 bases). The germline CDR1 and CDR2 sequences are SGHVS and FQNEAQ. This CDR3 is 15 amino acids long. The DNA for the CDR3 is TGCGCCAGCAGCTTATCCGGGAAAGGTAGCGACGAGCAGTACTTC. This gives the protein CASSLSGKGSDEQYF.

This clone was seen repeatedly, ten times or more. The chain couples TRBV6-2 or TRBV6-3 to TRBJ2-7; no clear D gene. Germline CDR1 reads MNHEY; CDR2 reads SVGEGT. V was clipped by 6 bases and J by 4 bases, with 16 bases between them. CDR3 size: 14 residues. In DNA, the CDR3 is TGTGCCAGCAGCTCTAGATTAAATATGTACGAGCAGTACTTC. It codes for CASSSRLNMYEQYF.

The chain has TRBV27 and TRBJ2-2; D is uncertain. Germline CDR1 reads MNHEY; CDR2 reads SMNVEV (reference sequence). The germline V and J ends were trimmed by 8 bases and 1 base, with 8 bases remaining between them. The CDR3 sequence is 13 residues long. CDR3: CASENGNTGELFF. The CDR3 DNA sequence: TGTGCCAGCGAAAATGGGAACACCGGGGAGCTGTTTTTT.

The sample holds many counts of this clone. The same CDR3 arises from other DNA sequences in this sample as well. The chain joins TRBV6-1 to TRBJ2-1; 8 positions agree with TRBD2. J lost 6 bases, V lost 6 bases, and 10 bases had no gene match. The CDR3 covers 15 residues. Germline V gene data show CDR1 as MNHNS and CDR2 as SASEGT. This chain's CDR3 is CASSAWAGGTNEQFF. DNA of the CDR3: TGTGCCAGCAGCGCTTGGGCGGGGGGTACCAATGAGCAGTTCTTC.

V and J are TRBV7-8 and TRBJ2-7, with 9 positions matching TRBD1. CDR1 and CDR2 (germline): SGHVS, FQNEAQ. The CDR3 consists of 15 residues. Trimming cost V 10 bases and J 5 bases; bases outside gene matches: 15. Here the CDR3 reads CATTTPGQGGNEQYF. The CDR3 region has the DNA TGTGCCACGACCACCCCGGGACAGGGTGGGAACGAGCAGTACTTC.

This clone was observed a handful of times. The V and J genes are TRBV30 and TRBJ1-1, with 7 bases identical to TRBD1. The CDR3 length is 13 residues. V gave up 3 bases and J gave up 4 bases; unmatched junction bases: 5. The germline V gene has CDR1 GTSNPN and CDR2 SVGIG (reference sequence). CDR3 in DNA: TGTGCCTGGAGAAGACAGGGCCCCACTGAAGCTTTCTTT. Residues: CAWRRQGPTEAFF.

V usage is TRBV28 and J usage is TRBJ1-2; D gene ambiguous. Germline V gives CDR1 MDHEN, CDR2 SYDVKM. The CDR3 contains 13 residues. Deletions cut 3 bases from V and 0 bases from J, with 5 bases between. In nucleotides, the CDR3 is TGTGCCAGCAGTTTTTTACCTAACTATGGCTACACCTTC. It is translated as CASSFLPNYGYTF.

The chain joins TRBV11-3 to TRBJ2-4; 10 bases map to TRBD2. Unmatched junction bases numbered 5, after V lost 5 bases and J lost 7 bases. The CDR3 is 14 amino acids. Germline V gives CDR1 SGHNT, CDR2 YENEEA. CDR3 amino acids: CASSPTSGINIQYF. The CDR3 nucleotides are TGTGCCAGCAGCCCCACTAGCGGGATTAACATTCAGTACTTC.

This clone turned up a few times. CDR3 sequence: CASRPDSTYEQYF. CDR3 DNA sequence: TGTGCCAGCAGACCCGACTCCACCTACGAGCAGTACTTC. This sequence joins TRBV2 and TRBJ2-7; D is undetermined. The CDR3 length is 13 residues. The germline gives CDR1 SNHLY, CDR2 FYNNEI. V lost 6 bases and J 2 bases, leaving 11 bases between the germline ends.